This passage covers 6 T cell receptor beta chains from one sample sequenced in a study of tumor-infiltrating lymphocytes in primary liver carcinoma. RNA and DNA were co-extracted from about 20-30 mg of unsorted bulk tissue. Constant-region priming of approximately 0.55 ug total RNA yielded TCR beta cDNA. Each TCR beta library was derived from three nested multiplex PCR rounds that employed slightly modified ARM-PCR. Use of TRBV1-TRBV30 forward primers with a C-beta reverse primer characterized the first two PCR rounds, which lasted roughly 9 cycles each. TCRdb analysed the multiplex PCR reads with MiXCR anew, one entry per CDR3 protein. Found here are around 47,000 distinct CDR3 sequences, 73% of them singletons; the top ten hold about a fifth. The specimen sequenced was liver tumor tissue from sampling region 2. Subset denoted: tumor region T2, inferior pole. The receptors shown here come from a man between 40 and 49 years old with primary liver carcinoma and hepatitis B virus infection.

This chain links TRBV5-4 with TRBJ2-3; TRBD2 is a possible D gene (5 bases). The ends were cut back, 0 bases at V and 14 bases at J, with 19 bases in the middle. Per germline, CDR1 SGHNT and CDR2 YYREEE (reference sequence). The CDR3 runs to 14 residues. CDR3 amino acids: CASSLASRTDMPYF. CDR3 coding DNA: TGTGCCAGCAGCTTGGCTAGCCGCACAGATATGCCGTATTTT.

The chain combines TRBV29-1 with TRBJ2-5, with unresolved D. Germline loops: CDR1 SQVTM, CDR2 ANQGSEA. CDR3 length: 13 residues. As DNA, the CDR3 is TGCATCACGTCCGGATCCGGCCAAGAGACCCAGTACTTC. This gives the protein CITSGSGQETQYF.

The chain recombines TRBV29-1 with TRBJ2-5; a weak D match, TRBD1 (5 bases). Trimming removed 1 base at V and 4 bases at J, with 16 bases between. The CDR3 covers 15 residues. Germline V gene lookup returns CDR1 SQVTM and CDR2 ANQGSEA. CDR3 loop: CSVEADKMRVETQYF. The CDR3, as DNA: TGCAGCGTTGAAGCGGACAAGATGCGAGTAGAGACCCAGTACTTC.

For this clonotype: At one of its ends the junction is not consistent with the germline gene, which may arise from a read error. This sequence joins TRBV14 and TRBJ2-2, with TRBD2 identical over 12 bases. The CDR3 length is 18 residues. Germline V CDR1 and CDR2: SGHDN, FVKESK. The CDR3 here is CAGSQEVGLAGNTGELFF. The CDR3 nucleotides are TGTGCCGGCAGCCAGGAAGTAGGACTAGCGGGAAACACCGGGGAGCTGTTTTTT.

Concerning this clonotype itself: One end of the junction varies from germline; a read error may be responsible. V is TRBV6-5 and J is TRBJ2-1; 7 bases fit TRBD2. The CDR3 extends over 14 amino acids. Germline CDR1 and CDR2: MNHEY and SVGAGI. CDR3 sequence: CASSYRTSFNEQSF. The CDR3 DNA reads as TGTGCCAGCAGTTACCGGACTAGTTTTAATGAGCAGTCCTTC.

As regards this clonotype: At one end, the junction sequence differs from germline, possibly due to a read error. The CDR3 sequence is CASSGALVSPLLF. Written as DNA, the CDR3 is TGTGCCAGCAGCGGGGCACTGGTTTCACCCCTCCTCTTT. This chain joins TRBV11-1 and TRBJ1-6, with D possibly matching TRBD1 (5 bases). Germline V CDR1 and CDR2: SGHAT, FQDESV (reference sequence). This CDR3 is 13 amino acids long.